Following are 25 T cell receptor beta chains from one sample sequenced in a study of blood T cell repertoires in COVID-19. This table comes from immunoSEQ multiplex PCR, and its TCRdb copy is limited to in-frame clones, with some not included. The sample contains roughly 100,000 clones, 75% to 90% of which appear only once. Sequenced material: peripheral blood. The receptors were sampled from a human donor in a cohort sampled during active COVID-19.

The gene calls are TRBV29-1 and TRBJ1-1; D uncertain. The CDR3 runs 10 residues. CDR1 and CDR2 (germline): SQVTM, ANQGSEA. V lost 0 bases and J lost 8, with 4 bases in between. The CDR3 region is CSVEELEAFF. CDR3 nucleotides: TGCAGCGTTGAAGAACTGGAAGCTTTCTTT.

The CDR3 reads CASSEGQDYGYTF. The DNA of the CDR3 is TGTGCCAGCAGTGAAGGTCAGGACTATGGCTACACCTTC. The chain uses TRBV2 and TRBJ1-2; D unresolved. Germline CDR1 is SNHLY and CDR2 is FYNNEI. The V end lost 1 base, the J end lost 3 bases, and 6 bases lay between the germline ends. The CDR3 consists of 13 residues.

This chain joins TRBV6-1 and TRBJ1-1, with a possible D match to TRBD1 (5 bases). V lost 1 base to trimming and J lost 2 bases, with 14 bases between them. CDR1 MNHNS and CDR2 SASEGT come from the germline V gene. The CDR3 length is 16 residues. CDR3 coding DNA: TGTGCCAGCAGTGAAGGGCAGGGTACGGGTAACACTGAAGCTTTCTTT. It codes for CASSEGQGTGNTEAFF.

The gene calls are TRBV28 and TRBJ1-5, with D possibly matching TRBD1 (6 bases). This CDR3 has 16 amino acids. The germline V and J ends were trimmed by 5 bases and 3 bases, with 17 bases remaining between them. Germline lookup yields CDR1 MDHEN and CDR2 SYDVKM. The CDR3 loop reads CASSTTGGPYNQPQHF. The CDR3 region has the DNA TGTGCCAGCAGTACCACCGGGGGGCCCTACAATCAGCCCCAGCATTTT.

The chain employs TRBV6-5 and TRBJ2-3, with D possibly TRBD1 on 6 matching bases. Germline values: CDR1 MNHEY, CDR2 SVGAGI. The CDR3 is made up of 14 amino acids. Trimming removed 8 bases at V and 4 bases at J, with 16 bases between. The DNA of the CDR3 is TGTGCCAGCCAGGGGCTCAACGGAGCAGATACGCAGTATTTT. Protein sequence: CASQGLNGADTQYF.

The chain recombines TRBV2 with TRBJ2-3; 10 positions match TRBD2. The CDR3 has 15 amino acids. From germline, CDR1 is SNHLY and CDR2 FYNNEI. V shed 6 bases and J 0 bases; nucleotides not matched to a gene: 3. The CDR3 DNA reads TGTGCCAGCAGGCTAGCGGGAGCGAGCACAGATACGCAGTATTTT. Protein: CASRLAGASTDTQYF. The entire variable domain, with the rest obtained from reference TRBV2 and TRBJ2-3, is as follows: EPEVTQTPSHQVTQMGQEVILRCVPISNHLYFYWYRQILGQKVEFLVSFYNNEISEKSEIFDDQFSVERPDGSNFTLKIRSTKLEDSAMYFCASRLAGASTDTQYFGPGTRLTVL.

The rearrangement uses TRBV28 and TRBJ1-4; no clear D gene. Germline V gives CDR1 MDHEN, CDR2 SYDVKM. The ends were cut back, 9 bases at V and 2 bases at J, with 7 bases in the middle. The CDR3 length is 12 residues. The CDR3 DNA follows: TGTGCCAGTAGGGAGACTAATGAAAAACTGTTTTTT. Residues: CASRETNEKLFF.

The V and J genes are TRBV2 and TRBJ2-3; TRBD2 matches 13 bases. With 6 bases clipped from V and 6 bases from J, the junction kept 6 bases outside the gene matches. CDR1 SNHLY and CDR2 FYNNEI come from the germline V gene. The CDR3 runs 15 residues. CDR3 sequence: CASSKLAGGLDTQYF. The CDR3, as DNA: TGTGCCAGCAGCAAACTAGCGGGGGGGTTGGATACGCAGTATTTT.

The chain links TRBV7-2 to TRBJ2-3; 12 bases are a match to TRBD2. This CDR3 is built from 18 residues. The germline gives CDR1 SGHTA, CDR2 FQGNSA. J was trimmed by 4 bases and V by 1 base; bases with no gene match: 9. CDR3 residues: CASSLGLAGGLSADTQYF. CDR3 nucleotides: TGTGCCAGCAGCTTAGGCCTAGCGGGGGGGCTGAGCGCAGATACGCAGTATTTT.

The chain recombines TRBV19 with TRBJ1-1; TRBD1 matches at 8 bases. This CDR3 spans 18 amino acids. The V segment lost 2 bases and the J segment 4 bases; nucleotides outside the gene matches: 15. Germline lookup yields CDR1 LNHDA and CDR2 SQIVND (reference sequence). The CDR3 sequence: CASSITPPGQVFSTEAFF. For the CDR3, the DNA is TGTGCCAGTAGTATAACCCCCCCGGGACAGGTCTTTTCCACTGAAGCTTTCTTT.

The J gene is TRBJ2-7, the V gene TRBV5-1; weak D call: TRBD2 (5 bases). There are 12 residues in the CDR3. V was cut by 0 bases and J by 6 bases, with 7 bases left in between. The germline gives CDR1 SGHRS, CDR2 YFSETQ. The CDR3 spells CASSLESGEQYF. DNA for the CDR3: TGCGCCAGCAGCTTGGAGAGCGGCGAGCAGTACTTC.

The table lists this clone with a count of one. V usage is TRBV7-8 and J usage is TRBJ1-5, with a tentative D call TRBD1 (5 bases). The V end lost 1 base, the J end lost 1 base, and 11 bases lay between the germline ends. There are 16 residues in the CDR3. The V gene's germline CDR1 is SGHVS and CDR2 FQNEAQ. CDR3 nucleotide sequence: TGTGCCAGCAGCTTAGGGGGGGGTGGGAGCAATCAGCCCCAGCATTTT. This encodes CASSLGGGGSNQPQHF.

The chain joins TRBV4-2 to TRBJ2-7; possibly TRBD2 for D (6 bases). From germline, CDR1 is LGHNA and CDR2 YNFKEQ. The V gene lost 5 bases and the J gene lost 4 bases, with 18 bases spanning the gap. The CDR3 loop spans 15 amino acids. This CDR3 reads CASSDARAGRYEQYF. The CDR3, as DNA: TGTGCCAGCAGCGATGCCCGGGCGGGGAGGTACGAGCAGTACTTC.

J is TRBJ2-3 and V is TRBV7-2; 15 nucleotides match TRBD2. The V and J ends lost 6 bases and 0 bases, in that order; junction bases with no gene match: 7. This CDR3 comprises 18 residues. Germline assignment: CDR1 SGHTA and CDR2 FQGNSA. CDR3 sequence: CASRQWTSGGASTDTQYF. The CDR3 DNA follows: TGTGCCAGCAGACAATGGACTAGCGGGGGGGCTAGCACAGATACGCAGTATTTT.

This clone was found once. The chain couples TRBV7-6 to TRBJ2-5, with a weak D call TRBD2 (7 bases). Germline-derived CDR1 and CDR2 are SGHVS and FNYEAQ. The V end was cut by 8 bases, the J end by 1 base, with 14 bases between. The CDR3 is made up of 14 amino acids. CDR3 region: CASAWGGRQETQYF. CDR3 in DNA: TGTGCCAGCGCGTGGGGGGGGCGCCAAGAGACCCAGTACTTC. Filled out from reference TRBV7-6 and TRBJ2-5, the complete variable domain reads GAGVSQSPRYKVTKRGQDVALRCDPISGHVSLYWYRQALGQGPEFLTYFNYEAQQDKSGLPNDRFSAERPEGSISTLTIQRTEQRDSAMYRCASAWGGRQETQYFGPGTRLLVL.

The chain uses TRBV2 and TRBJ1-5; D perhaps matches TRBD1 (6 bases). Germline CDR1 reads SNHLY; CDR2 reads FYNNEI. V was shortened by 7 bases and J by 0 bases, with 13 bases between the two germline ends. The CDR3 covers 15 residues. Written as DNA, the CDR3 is TGTGCCAGCAATACGAGAGGGGGTAGCAATCAGCCCCAGCATTTT. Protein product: CASNTRGGSNQPQHF.

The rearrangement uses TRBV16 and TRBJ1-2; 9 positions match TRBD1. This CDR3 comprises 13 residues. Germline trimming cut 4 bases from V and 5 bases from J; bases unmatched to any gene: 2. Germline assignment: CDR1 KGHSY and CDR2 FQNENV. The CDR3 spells CASSPGQGYGYTF. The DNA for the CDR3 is TGTGCCAGCAGCCCCGGACAGGGGTATGGCTACACCTTC.

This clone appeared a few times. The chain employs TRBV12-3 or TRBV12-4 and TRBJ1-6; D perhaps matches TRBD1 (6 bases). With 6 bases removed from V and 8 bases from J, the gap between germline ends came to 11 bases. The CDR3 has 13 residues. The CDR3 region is CASSNNRDSPLHF. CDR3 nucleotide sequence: TGTGCCAGCAGCAATAACAGGGATTCACCCCTCCACTTT.

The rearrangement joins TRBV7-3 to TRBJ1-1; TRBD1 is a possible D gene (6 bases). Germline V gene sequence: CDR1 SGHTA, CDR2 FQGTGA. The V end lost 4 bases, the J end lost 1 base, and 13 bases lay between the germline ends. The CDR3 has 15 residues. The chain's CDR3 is CASSSLGRGNTEAFF. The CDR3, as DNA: TGTGCCAGCAGCTCCCTCGGCAGGGGGAACACTGAAGCTTTCTTT.

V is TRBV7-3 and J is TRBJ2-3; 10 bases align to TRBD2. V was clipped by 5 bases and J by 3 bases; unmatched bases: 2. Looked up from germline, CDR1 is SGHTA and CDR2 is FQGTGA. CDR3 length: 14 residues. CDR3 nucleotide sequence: TGTGCCAGCAGCGTGGGACTAGCGACAGATACGCAGTATTTT. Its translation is CASSVGLATDTQYF.

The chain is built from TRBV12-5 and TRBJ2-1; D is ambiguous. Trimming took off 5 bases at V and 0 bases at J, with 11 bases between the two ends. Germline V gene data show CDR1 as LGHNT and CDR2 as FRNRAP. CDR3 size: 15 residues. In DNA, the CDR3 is TGTGCTAGTGGTAGACTGTTACTCTCCTACAATGAGCAGTTCTTC. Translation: CASGRLLLSYNEQFF.

CDR3 region: CASSQGQGRYGYTF. The CDR3, as DNA: TGTGCCAGCAGCCAAGGACAGGGACGCTATGGCTACACCTTC. The chain employs TRBV3-1 (or the pseudogene TRBV3-2) and TRBJ1-2; TRBD1 aligns across 7 bases. Looked up from germline, CDR1 is LGHDT and CDR2 is YNNKEL (reference sequence). J was trimmed by 4 bases and V by 1 base; bases with no gene match: 3. CDR3 length equals 14 residues.

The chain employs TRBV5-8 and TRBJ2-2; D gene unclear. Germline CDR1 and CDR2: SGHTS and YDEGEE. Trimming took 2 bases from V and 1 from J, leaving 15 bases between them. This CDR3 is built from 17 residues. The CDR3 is CASSFTVDILNTGELFF. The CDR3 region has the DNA TGTGCCAGCAGCTTCACCGTCGACATACTGAACACCGGGGAGCTGTTTTTT. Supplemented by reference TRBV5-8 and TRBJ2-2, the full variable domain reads EAGVTQSPTHLIKTRGQQATLRCSPISGHTSVYWYQQALGLGLQFLLWYDEGEERNRGNFPPRFSGRQFPNYSSELNVNALELEDSALYLCASSFTVDILNTGELFFGEGSRLTVL.

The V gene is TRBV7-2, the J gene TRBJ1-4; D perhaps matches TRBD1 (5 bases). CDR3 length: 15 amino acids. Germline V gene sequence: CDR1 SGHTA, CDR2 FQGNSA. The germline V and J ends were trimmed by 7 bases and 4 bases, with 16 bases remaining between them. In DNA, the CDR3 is TGTGCCAGCACTACGCAAGGACACCTTAATGAAAAACTGTTTTTT. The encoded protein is CASTTQGHLNEKLFF.

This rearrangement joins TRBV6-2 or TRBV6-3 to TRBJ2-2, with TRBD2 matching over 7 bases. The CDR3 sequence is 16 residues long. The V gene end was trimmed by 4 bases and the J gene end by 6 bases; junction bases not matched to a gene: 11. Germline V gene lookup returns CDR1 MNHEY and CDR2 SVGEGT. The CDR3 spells CASSSSPGGVAGELFF. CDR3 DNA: TGTGCCAGCAGTTCCTCCCCTGGGGGGGTGGCCGGGGAGCTGTTTTTT.